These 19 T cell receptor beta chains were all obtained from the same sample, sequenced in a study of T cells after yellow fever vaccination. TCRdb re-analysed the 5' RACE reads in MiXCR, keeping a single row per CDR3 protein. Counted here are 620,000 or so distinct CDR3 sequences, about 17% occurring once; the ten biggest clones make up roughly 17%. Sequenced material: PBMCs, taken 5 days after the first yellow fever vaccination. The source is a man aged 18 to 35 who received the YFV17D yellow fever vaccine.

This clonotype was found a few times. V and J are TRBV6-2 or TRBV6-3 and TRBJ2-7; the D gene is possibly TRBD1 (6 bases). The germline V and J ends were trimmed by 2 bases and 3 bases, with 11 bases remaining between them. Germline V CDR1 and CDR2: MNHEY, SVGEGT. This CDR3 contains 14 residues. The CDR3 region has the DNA TGTGCCAGCAGTTACACGGGACACAGCTACGAGCAGTACTTC. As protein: CASSYTGHSYEQYF.

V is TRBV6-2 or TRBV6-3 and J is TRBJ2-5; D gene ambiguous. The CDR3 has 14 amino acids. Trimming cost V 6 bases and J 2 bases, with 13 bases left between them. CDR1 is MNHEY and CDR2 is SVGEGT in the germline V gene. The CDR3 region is CASSRVGLQETQYF. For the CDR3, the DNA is TGTGCCAGCAGCCGCGTTGGGCTACAAGAGACCCAGTACTTC.

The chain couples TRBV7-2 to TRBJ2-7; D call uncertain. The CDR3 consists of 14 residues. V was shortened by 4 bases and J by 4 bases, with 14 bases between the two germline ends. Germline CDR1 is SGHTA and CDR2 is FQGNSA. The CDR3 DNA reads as TGTGCCAGCAGCTCATCGCCGGACCATTACGAGCAGTACTTC. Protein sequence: CASSSSPDHYEQYF.

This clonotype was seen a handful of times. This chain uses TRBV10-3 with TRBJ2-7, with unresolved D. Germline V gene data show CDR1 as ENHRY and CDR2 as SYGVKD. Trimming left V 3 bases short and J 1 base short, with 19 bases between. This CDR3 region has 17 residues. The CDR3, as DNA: TGTGCCATCAGTGAATATACCGGGTATCTACCTTCCTACGAGCAGTACTTC. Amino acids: CAISEYTGYLPSYEQYF.

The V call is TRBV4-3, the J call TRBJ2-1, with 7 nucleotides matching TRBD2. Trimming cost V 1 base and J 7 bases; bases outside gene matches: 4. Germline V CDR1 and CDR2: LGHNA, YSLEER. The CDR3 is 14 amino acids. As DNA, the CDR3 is TGCGCCAGCAGCCAAGGCGGGGGTGAAAATGAGCAGTTCTTC. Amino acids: CASSQGGGENEQFF.

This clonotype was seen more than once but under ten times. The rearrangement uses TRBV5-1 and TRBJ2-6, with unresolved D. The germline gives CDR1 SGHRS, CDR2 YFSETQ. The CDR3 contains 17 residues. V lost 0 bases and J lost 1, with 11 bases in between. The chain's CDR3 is CASSLDGTASGANVLTF. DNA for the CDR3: TGCGCCAGCAGCTTGGATGGAACAGCTTCTGGGGCCAACGTCCTGACTTTC.

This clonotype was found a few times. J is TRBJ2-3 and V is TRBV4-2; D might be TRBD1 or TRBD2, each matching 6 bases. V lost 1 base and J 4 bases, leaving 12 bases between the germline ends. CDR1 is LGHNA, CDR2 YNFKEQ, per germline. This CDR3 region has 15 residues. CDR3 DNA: TGTGCCAGCAGCCAAGGTTCGGGGGCAGCAGATACGCAGTATTTT. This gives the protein CASSQGSGAADTQYF.

CDR3 sequence: CASSDSLEAFF. CDR3 sequence (DNA): TGTGCCAGCTCGGACAGTCTTGAAGCTTTCTTT. The V call is TRBV18, the J call TRBJ1-1; D may be TRBD1 (6 bases). Trimming shortened V by 6 bases and J by 7 bases, and 9 bases separated the two germline ends. The CDR3 runs 11 residues. Germline V gene sequence: CDR1 KGHSH, CDR2 LQKENI.

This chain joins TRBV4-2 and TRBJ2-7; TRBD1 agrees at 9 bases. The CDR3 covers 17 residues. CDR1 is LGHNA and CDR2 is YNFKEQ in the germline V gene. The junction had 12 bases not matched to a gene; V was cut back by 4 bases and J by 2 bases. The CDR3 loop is CASSPASGTGRTYEQYF. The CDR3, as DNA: TGTGCCAGCAGCCCAGCATCAGGGACAGGGAGAACCTACGAGCAGTACTTC.

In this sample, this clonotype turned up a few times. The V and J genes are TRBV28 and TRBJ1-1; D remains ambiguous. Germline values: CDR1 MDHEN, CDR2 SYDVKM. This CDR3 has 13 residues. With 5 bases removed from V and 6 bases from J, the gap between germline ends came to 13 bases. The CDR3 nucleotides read TGTGCCAGCAGTATCCCCACTCCCGCTGAAGCTTTCTTT. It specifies CASSIPTPAEAFF.

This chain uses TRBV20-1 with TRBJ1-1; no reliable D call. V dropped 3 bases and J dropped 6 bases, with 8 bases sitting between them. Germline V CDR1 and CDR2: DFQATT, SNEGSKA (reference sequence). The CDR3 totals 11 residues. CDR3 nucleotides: TGCAGTGCTAGGAAAGTGGCTGAAGCTTTCTTT. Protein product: CSARKVAEAFF.

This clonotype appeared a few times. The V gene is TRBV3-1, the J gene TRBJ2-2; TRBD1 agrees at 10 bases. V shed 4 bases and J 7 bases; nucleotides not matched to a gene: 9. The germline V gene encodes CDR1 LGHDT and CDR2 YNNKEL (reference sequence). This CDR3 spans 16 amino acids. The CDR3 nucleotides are TGTGCCAGCAGCCTGGGACAGGGGTACGGTGTCGGGGAGCTGTTTTTT. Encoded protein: CASSLGQGYGVGELFF.

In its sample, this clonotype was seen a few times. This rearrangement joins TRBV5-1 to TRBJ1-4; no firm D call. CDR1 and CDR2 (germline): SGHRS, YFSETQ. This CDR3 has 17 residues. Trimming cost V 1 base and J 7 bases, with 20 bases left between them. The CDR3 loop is CASSLLFSGVSGEKLFF. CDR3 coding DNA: TGCGCCAGCAGCTTGCTGTTTTCGGGCGTGAGTGGTGAAAAACTGTTTTTT.

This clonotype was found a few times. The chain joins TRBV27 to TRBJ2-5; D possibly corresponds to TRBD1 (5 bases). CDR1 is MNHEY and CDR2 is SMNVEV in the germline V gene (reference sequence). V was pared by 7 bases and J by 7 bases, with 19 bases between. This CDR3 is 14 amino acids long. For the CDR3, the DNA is TGTGCCAGCATCCCTAGGCCCCGCCAGGGGACCCAGTACTTC. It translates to CASIPRPRQGTQYF.

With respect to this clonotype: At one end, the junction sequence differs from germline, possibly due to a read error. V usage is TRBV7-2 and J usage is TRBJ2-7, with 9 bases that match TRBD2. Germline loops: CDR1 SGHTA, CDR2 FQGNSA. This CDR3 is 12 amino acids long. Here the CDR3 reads CASSLDAGGPNF. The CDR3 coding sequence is TGTGCCAGCAGCTTAGACGCGGGGGGGCCGAACTTC.

The CDR3 protein is CSAIAAGINTEAFF. CDR3 DNA: TGCAGTGCAATCGCTGCCGGAATAAACACTGAAGCTTTCTTT. The rearrangement uses TRBV20-1 and TRBJ1-1, with no clear D. Trimming cost V 6 bases and J 2 bases, with 16 bases left between them. CDR1 and CDR2 from the germline V gene are DFQATT and SNEGSKA (reference sequence). The CDR3 has 14 amino acids.

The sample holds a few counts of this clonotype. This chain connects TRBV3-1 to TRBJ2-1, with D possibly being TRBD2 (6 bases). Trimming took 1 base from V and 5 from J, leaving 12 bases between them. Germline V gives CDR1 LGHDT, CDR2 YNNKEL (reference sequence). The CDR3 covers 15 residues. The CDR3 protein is CASSQVSRGNNEQFF. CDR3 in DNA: TGTGCCAGCAGCCAAGTCAGCCGGGGGAACAATGAGCAGTTCTTC.

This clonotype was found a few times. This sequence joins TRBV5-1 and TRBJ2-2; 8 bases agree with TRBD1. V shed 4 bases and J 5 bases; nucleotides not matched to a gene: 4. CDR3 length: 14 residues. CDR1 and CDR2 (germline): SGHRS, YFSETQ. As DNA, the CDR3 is TGCGCCAGCAGCGGACAGGGATGGACCGGGGAGCTGTTTTTT. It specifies CASSGQGWTGELFF.

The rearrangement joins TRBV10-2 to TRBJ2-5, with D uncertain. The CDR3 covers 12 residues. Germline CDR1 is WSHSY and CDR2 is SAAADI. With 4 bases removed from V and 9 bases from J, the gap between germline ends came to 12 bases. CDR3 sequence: CASSAAGAAQYF. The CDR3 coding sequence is TGCGCCAGCAGTGCGGCTGGCGCGGCCCAGTACTTC.